This TCR beta chain stems from a study of T cell responses to AZD1222 COVID-19 vaccine. In the study overall: Some second doses came at about 4 weeks and others at about 12 weeks; these were pooled.

Trimming shortened V by 2 bases and J by 14 bases, and 10 bases separated the two germline ends. The CDR3 runs to 11 residues. Germline-derived CDR1 and CDR2 are MNHEY and SVGEGT. Clones were read by immunoSEQ multiplex PCR, and TCRdb kept only the in-frame ones, dropping some. The table shows 90,000 to 120,000 clones, with 92% occurring only once. The sequence derives from an adult in good health. The chain has TRBV6-2 or TRBV6-3 and TRBJ2-1; no clear D gene. The sample consisted of peripheral blood, taken on day 0 of AZD1222 vaccination. CDR3 amino acids: CASSYRASKFF. In nucleotides, the CDR3 is TGTGCCAGCAGTTACAGGGCTAGTAAGTTCTTC.